The next 7 T cell receptor beta chains were all read from a single sample in a study of T cells after yellow fever vaccination (dated by TCRdb to about 2019). The library was built by means of 5' RACE. Sequencer: Illumina NovaSeq 6000. TCRdb passed the public sequencing reads through fastp at Q25 and MiXCR, retaining productive beta sequences. Rows are combined by CDR3 protein, so each entry shows the most common genes and DNA. The sample data list some 320,000 distinct CDR3 sequences, and around 4.5% of these were observed just once. The ten largest clones take up roughly 19% of the sample. Read against the paper, the sample's treatment or condition label means: live attenuated yellow fever vaccine strain. The source was PBMCs, collected 15 days after the yellow fever booster vaccination. Receptor source: a young man who received the YFV17D yellow fever vaccine.

This clonotype was picked up many times. The rearrangement uses TRBV7-2 and TRBJ2-6; D unclear. The germline V and J ends were trimmed by 1 base and 4 bases, with 8 bases remaining between them. CDR1 is SGHTA, CDR2 FQGNSA, per germline. This CDR3 has 15 residues. The CDR3 DNA sequence: TGTGCCAGCAGCTTAGACTTTTCAGGGGCCAACGTCCTGACTTTC. This sequence encodes CASSLDFSGANVLTF.

This clonotype was observed a few times. V usage is TRBV2 and J usage is TRBJ2-3; TRBD2 matches 11 bases. The J segment lost 4 bases and the V segment lost 7 bases, leaving 7 bases of the junction unmatched. The CDR3 extends over 15 amino acids. Germline V gene data show CDR1 as SNHLY and CDR2 as FYNNEI. The CDR3 bases are TGTGCCAGCATCTATAGCGGGGGGGCATCAGATACGCAGTATTTT. This translates into CASIYSGGASDTQYF.

This sequence joins TRBV4-2 and TRBJ1-5; tentative D call: TRBD1 (5 bases). Germline assignment: CDR1 LGHNA and CDR2 YNFKEQ. The CDR3 is 15 residues long. The germline V and J ends were trimmed by 0 bases and 5 bases, with 11 bases remaining between them. In DNA form, the CDR3 reads TGTGCCAGCAGCCAAGAGCCCCCGGGGGATCAGCCCCAGCATTTT. Residues: CASSQEPPGDQPQHF.

This clonotype occurred many times. V gene TRBV11-2 combines with J gene TRBJ2-3, with 11 bases fitting TRBD2. CDR3 size: 20 residues. CDR1 and CDR2 from the germline V gene are SGHAT and FQNNGV. V shed 5 bases, J shed 2 bases, and the junction held 18 bases outside the gene matches. Written as DNA, the CDR3 is TGTGCCAGCAGCCTCGGGACTAGCGGAAGCCCGAGCCTTAACACAGATACGCAGTATTTT. Its translation: CASSLGTSGSPSLNTDTQYF.

This clonotype was recorded at least ten times. The chain joins TRBV4-1 to TRBJ1-1, with D unresolved. V lost 1 base and J 1 base, leaving 13 bases between the germline ends. The CDR3 runs 16 residues. In germline, CDR1 is MGHRA, CDR2 YSYEKL. CDR3 sequence: CASSQGFWQKNTEAFF. CDR3 coding DNA: TGCGCCAGCAGCCAAGGGTTCTGGCAGAAGAACACTGAAGCTTTCTTT.

V gene TRBV20-1 combines with J gene TRBJ2-3; 9 nucleotides align to TRBD1. Germline V gene lookup returns CDR1 DFQATT and CDR2 SNEGSKA (reference sequence). The CDR3 is 15 amino acids. The junction had 10 bases not matched to a gene; V was cut back by 5 bases and J by 4 bases. CDR3 residues: CSAQTGTGFSDTQYF. CDR3 DNA sequence: TGCAGTGCTCAGACCGGGACAGGGTTTTCAGATACGCAGTATTTT.

This clonotype was seen a handful of times. The CDR3 spells CASSLEPWANEKLFF. The CDR3 DNA sequence: TGCGCCAGCAGCTTGGAACCGTGGGCTAATGAAAAACTGTTTTTT. The chain carries TRBV5-1 and TRBJ1-4; D gene uncertain. V was trimmed by 0 bases and J by 3 bases, leaving 9 bases between them. The CDR3 contains 15 residues. CDR1 and CDR2 from the germline V gene are SGHRS and YFSETQ.